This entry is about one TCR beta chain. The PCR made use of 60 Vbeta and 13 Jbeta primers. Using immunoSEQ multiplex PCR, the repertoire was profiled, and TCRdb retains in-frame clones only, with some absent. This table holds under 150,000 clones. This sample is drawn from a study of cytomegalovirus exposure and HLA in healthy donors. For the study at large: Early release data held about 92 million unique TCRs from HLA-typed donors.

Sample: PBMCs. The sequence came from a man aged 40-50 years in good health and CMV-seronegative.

CDR3 nucleotide sequence: TGCAGCGCCGGGGATCCGAATCAGCCCCAGCATTTT. Translating it yields CSAGDPNQPQHF. The chain joins TRBV29-1 to TRBJ1-5, with D unresolved. Germline V gene lookup returns CDR1 SQVTM and CDR2 ANQGSEA. CDR3 length equals 12 residues. The germline V and J ends were trimmed by 7 bases and 4 bases, with 11 bases remaining between them.